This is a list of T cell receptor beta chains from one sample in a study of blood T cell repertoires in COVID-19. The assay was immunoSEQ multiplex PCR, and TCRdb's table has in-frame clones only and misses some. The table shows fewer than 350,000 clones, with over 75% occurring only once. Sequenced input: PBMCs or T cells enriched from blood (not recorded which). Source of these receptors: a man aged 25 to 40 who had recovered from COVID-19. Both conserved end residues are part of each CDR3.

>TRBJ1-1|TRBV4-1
CASSQSTGQTEAFF
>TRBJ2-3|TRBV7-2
CASSPTTSRRTDTQYF
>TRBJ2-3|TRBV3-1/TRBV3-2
CASNTGGTDTQYF
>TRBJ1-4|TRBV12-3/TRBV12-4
CASSGRGLEKLFF
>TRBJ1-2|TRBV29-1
CSVEESGEGYGYTF
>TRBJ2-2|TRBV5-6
CASSLDSSGALLIGELFF
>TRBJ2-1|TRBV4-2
CASAPAGGGSYNEQFF
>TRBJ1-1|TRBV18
CASSPPGETEAFF
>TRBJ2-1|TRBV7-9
CASSPSGTSERGQFF
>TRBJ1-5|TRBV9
CASIVKTGFSCASQHF
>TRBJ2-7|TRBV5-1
CASSLEAGEPYEQYF
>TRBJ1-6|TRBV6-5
CASSSRQGSGNSPLHF
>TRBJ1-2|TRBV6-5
CASSYSSAAGGYTF
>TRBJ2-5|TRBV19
CASTPLYGDETQYF
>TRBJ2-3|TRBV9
CASSVRTTGLSTDTQYF
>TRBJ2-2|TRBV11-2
CASSTQTGELFF
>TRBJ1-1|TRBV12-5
CASGLGGQKNTEAFF
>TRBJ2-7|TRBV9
CASSTEDRPLDEQYF
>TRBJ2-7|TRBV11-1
CASSMGQGGYYEQYF
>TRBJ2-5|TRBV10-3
CAISAGLAGLETQYF
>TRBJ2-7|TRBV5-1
CASSSRPGHLYEQYF
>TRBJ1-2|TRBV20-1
CSASGDRGSGYGYTF
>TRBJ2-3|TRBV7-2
CASSLVAGVSTDTQYF
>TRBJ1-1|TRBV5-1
CASSVTVMNTEAFF
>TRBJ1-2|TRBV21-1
CASTGDRKNYGYTF
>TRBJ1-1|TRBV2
CASSDYRGLRTEAFF
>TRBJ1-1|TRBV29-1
CSVAFGTGETEAFF
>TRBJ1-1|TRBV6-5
CASMHGGTEAFF
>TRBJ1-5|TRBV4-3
CASSQDWAGYGNQPQHF
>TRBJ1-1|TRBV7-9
CASSLYSSAFF
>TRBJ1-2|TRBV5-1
CASSSSGDRGYGYTF
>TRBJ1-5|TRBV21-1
CASRKGQDSNQPQHF
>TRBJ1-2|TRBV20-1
CSGGRVGFAYF
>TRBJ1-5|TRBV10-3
CATRGTVVGQPQHF
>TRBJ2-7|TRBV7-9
CASGTGTGGAYEQYF
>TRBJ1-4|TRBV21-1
CAGERVDGRFPTNEKLFF
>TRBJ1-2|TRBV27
CASHSGYGYTF
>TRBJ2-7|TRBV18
CASSPRSGTIYEQYF
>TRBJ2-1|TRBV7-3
CASSSDRGSFNEQFF
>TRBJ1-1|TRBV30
CAWRDRDRNTEAFF
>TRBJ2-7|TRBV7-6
CASSLGGRGGSLYEQYF
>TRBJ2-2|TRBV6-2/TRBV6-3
CASSAWTGFTGELFF
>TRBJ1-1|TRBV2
CASSPLSTGGAAFF
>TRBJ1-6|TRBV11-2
CASSATRTEVVNSPLHF
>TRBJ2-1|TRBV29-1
CSVKRLDEANEQFF
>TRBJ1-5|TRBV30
CAWSGLPPGNQPQHF
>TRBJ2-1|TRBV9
CASSPTSGVRGHEQFF
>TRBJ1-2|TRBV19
CASSPGTGDFDGYTF
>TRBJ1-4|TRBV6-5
CASKRVGNEKLFF
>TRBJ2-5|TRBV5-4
CASSLGGQGLRETQYF
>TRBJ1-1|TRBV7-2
CASSLAGLTGTEAFF
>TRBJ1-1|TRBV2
CASSLTGRNTEAFF
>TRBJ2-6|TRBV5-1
CASSFYLPGANVLTF